Listed here are 31 T cell receptor beta chains from one sample, sequenced in a study of shared clonotypes between healthy human individuals. Some clones are missing from TCRdb's copy, which holds only in-frame ones; the method was immunoSEQ multiplex PCR. This sample has about 2 million clones, with about 95% found just once. CD45RO-negative, CCR7-selected cells formed the naive CD8 fraction, which excluded terminally differentiated effector memory CD45RA+ cells. Sequencing was performed on naive CD8+ T cells sorted from blood. These receptors were collected from a man younger than 35 in good health.

The chain joins TRBV6-1 to TRBJ2-5; D may be TRBD1 (5 bases). Trimming removed 2 bases from V and 7 bases from J, with 20 bases in between. Germline V CDR1 and CDR2: MNHNS, SASEGT. The CDR3 length is 16 residues. The CDR3 DNA is TGTGCCAGCAGTGAATATGGGGCAGAGGTCATTACGACCCAGTACTTC. Protein product: CASSEYGAEVITTQYF.

This chain connects TRBV29-1 to TRBJ1-2; D unclear. This CDR3 spans 14 amino acids. The V end was cut by 7 bases, the J end by 1 base, with 16 bases between. Germline CDR1 and CDR2: SQVTM and ANQGSEA. The CDR3 nucleotides are TGCAGCGCTCGGGGAGGAGAGTTTAACTATGGCTACACCTTC. It is translated as CSARGGEFNYGYTF. Complete variable domain (other parts from reference TRBV29-1 and TRBJ1-2): SAVISQKPSRDICQRGTSLTIQCQVDSQVTMMFWYRQQPGQSLTLIATANQGSEATYESGFVIDKFPISRPNLTFSTLTVSNMSPEDSSIYLCSARGGEFNYGYTFGSGTRLTVV.

Only one count was recorded for this clone. The genes are TRBV11-2 and TRBJ2-7, with 9 bases aligning to TRBD1. Trimming took 1 base from V and 2 from J; bases not matched to a gene: 6. Germline V gives CDR1 SGHAT, CDR2 FQNNGV. This CDR3 comprises 16 residues. CDR3 nucleotide sequence: TGTGCCAGCAGCTTAGGCACAGGGGGCTTTACCTACGAGCAGTACTTC. Translation gives CASSLGTGGFTYEQYF.

The rearrangement uses TRBV27 and TRBJ2-7; 10 nucleotides align to TRBD1. The ends lost 3 bases at V and 2 bases at J; junction bases unmatched: 7. Germline-derived CDR1 and CDR2 are MNHEY and SMNVEV (reference sequence). The CDR3 covers 16 residues. The CDR3 reads CASSFDGTGVTYEQYF. The CDR3 bases are TGTGCCAGCAGTTTCGACGGGACAGGGGTGACCTACGAGCAGTACTTC.

The V and J genes are TRBV6-6 and TRBJ1-2; D not resolved. Germline CDR1 and CDR2: MNHNY and SVGAGI (reference sequence). The CDR3 consists of 11 residues. Trimming stripped 6 bases from V and 4 bases from J, with 6 bases between. The CDR3 spells CASSPSYGYTF. CDR3 bases: TGTGCCAGCAGCCCTAGCTATGGCTACACCTTC.

DNA for the CDR3: TGTGCCAGCAGATATCTGGGGGCCGCGGGCGGCTATGGCTACACCTTC. Its protein product is CASRYLGAAGGYGYTF. V gene TRBV27 combines with J gene TRBJ1-2; D might be TRBD1 (6 bases). Germline loops: CDR1 MNHEY, CDR2 SMNVEV (reference sequence). This CDR3 spans 16 amino acids. V was pared by 6 bases and J by 4 bases, with 21 bases between.

The gene calls are TRBV29-1 and TRBJ2-1; 7 nucleotides agree with TRBD2. J was trimmed by 4 bases and V by 2 bases; bases with no gene match: 2. Germline values: CDR1 SQVTM, CDR2 ANQGSEA. CDR3 length: 13 residues. CDR3 amino acids: CSVEPGGYNEQFF. The CDR3 DNA sequence: TGCAGCGTTGAACCGGGGGGTTACAATGAGCAGTTCTTC.

The V and J genes are TRBV9 and TRBJ2-3; D gene ambiguous. CDR1 is SGDLS and CDR2 is YYNGEE in the germline V gene. CDR3 size: 13 residues. V was trimmed by 3 bases and J by 5 bases, leaving 10 bases between them. CDR3 in amino acids: CASSGGGEDTQYF. Here the CDR3 DNA reads TGTGCCAGCAGCGGAGGTGGCGAAGATACGCAGTATTTT.

Regarding this clone: An end of the junction differs from the germline gene, which may be a read error. V is TRBV6-5 and J is TRBJ2-3; D not certain. The length of the CDR3 is 13 residues. From germline, CDR1 is MNHEY and CDR2 SVGAGI. The CDR3: CAGSYHFTDTQYF. CDR3 coding DNA: TGTGCCGGCAGTTACCATTTCACAGATACGCAGTATTTT.

The rearrangement links TRBV13 to TRBJ1-2; TRBD1 matches 9 bases. Germline V CDR1 and CDR2: PRHDT, FYEKMQ (reference sequence). The CDR3 contains 15 residues. J was trimmed by 3 bases and V by 3 bases; bases with no gene match: 5. CDR3 protein: CASSLGQGVDYGYTF. DNA for the CDR3: TGTGCCAGCAGCTTGGGACAGGGCGTTGACTATGGCTACACCTTC.

The genes are TRBV7-8 and TRBJ1-6, with 9 bases identical to TRBD1. V shed 5 bases, J shed 3 bases, and the junction held 11 bases outside the gene matches. This CDR3 has 18 residues. From germline, CDR1 is SGHVS and CDR2 FQNEAQ. The CDR3 DNA reads as TGTGCCAGCAGCCCGGACAGGGGCCGCGAATTCTATAATTCACCCCTCCACTTT. It yields the protein CASSPDRGREFYNSPLHF.

On this clone itself: The sample carries other DNA sequences with the same CDR3. V usage is TRBV5-6 and J usage is TRBJ2-7, with D uncertain. The germline V gene encodes CDR1 SGHDT and CDR2 YYEEEE. The CDR3 covers 13 residues. The ends were cut back, 4 bases at V and 0 bases at J, with 8 bases in the middle. The CDR3 sequence is CASSLFSSYEQYF. Written as DNA, the CDR3 is TGTGCCAGCAGCCTGTTTAGCTCCTACGAGCAGTACTTC.

Details on this clone: Other DNA sequences in the same sample also yield this CDR3. The chain recombines TRBV27 with TRBJ2-7, with D perhaps TRBD1 (7 bases). CDR1 is MNHEY, CDR2 SMNVEV, per germline (reference sequence). The CDR3 contains 13 residues. V was clipped by 2 bases and J by 6 bases, with 11 bases between them. CDR3 residues: CASSLGGGLEQYF. In nucleotides, the CDR3 is TGTGCCAGCAGTTTAGGAGGGGGCCTCGAGCAGTACTTC.

Comments on this clone: The sample contains more than one DNA sequence encoding this CDR3. This rearrangement joins TRBV28 to TRBJ1-5; no definite D call. This CDR3 contains 15 residues. Germline loops: CDR1 MDHEN, CDR2 SYDVKM. Trimming removed 1 base at V and 1 base at J, with 8 bases between. CDR3 amino acids: CASSLYRGSNQPQHF. CDR3 sequence (DNA): TGTGCCAGCAGTTTATATCGCGGGAGCAATCAGCCCCAGCATTTT.

In regard to this clone: In the same sample, other DNA sequences code for this CDR3. The chain couples TRBV5-1 to TRBJ2-7; D ambiguous. Germline-derived CDR1 and CDR2 are SGHRS and YFSETQ. The CDR3 covers 13 residues. The ends were cut back, 0 bases at V and 2 bases at J, with 6 bases in the middle. In DNA, the CDR3 is TGCGCCAGCAGCTTGGCCCTAGCCTACGAGCAGTACTTC. Amino acids: CASSLALAYEQYF.

The V and J genes are TRBV11-2 and TRBJ2-7; 9 bases are shared with TRBD2. With V trimmed by 4 bases and J by 4 bases, 8 bases remained unmatched. Germline V gene data show CDR1 as SGHAT and CDR2 as FQNNGV. CDR3 size: 15 residues. This chain's CDR3 is CASSYSAGGLYEQYF. Here the CDR3 DNA reads TGTGCCAGCAGCTATAGTGCGGGAGGGCTGTACGAGCAGTACTTC.

In DNA, the CDR3 is TGTGCCAGCAGCTTGATGTACGAGCAGTACTTC. It yields the protein CASSLMYEQYF. The chain combines TRBV5-6 with TRBJ2-7, with D hard to call. Germline V gene lookup returns CDR1 SGHDT and CDR2 YYEEEE. The V end was cut by 1 base, the J end by 4 bases, with 3 bases between. The length of the CDR3 is 11 residues.

The chain links TRBV11-2 to TRBJ1-4; 8 bases fit TRBD1. Trimming cost V 3 bases and J 10 bases; bases outside gene matches: 10. The CDR3 length is 15 residues. Per germline, CDR1 SGHAT and CDR2 FQNNGV. The CDR3 region has the DNA TGTGCCAGCAGCTTTATCAGGGGGCAAGATGGAAAACTGTTTTTT. This translates into CASSFIRGQDGKLFF.

CDR3 sequence: CASSWTVNTGELFF. DNA for the CDR3: TGTGCCAGCAGCTGGACAGTGAACACCGGGGAGCTGTTTTTT. The V gene is TRBV11-2, the J gene TRBJ2-2; tentatively, D is TRBD1 (6 bases). This CDR3 contains 14 residues. The germline V and J ends were trimmed by 4 bases and 1 base, with 7 bases remaining between them. Germline V lookup: CDR1 SGHAT, CDR2 FQNNGV.

V gene TRBV29-1 combines with J gene TRBJ2-1; TRBD1 matches at 9 bases. The CDR3 is 14 residues long. V lost 4 bases to trimming and J lost 8 bases; unmatched junction nucleotides: 9. Germline V lookup: CDR1 SQVTM, CDR2 ANQGSEA. The CDR3 spells CSVGGTGQSDEQFF. Written as DNA, the CDR3 is TGCAGCGTTGGAGGGACAGGGCAATCGGATGAGCAGTTCTTC.

This clone occurred once. The V and J genes are TRBV4-1 and TRBJ2-2; D is unresolved. CDR3 length equals 15 residues. Trimming cost V 7 bases and J 0 bases, with 12 bases left between them. Per the germline V gene, CDR1 is MGHRA and CDR2 is YSYEKL. CDR3 in amino acids: CASTPGHANTGELFF. The CDR3 bases are TGCGCCAGCACCCCAGGCCACGCGAACACCGGGGAGCTGTTTTTT.

The chain recombines TRBV15 with TRBJ2-2; tentatively, D is TRBD1 (6 bases). This CDR3 has 15 residues. Between the trimmed V and J ends, which lost 3 bases and 6 bases, there was a span of 14 bases. Germline V gene sequence: CDR1 LNHNV, CDR2 YYDKDF (reference sequence). DNA of the CDR3: TGTGCCACCAGCAGCGCCGGGACAAGACCCGGGGAGCTGTTTTTT. Protein: CATSSAGTRPGELFF.

This chain connects TRBV5-6 to TRBJ2-7; no reliable D call. The CDR3 loop spans 15 amino acids. Trimming took off 3 bases at V and 0 bases at J, with 13 bases between the two ends. Looked up from germline, CDR1 is SGHDT and CDR2 is YYEEEE. CDR3 bases: TGTGCCAGCAGCTCTTACTACTACCCCTCCTACGAGCAGTACTTC. Translating gives CASSSYYYPSYEQYF.

Note on this clone: This sample includes further DNA sequences coding for the same CDR3. The chain recombines TRBV7-2 with TRBJ2-7; D is ambiguous. This CDR3 contains 15 residues. Trimming left V 1 base short and J 0 bases short, with 10 bases between. Germline V gene lookup returns CDR1 SGHTA and CDR2 FQGNSA. Here the CDR3 DNA reads TGTGCCAGCAGCTTAGGTGGGAATCCCTCCTACGAGCAGTACTTC. It codes for CASSLGGNPSYEQYF.

The chain joins TRBV9 to TRBJ2-3, with D possibly being TRBD2 (6 bases). The CDR3 spans 16 residues. Per the germline V gene, CDR1 is SGDLS and CDR2 is YYNGEE. V was pared by 0 bases and J by 0 bases, with 11 bases between. CDR3 DNA: TGTGCCAGCAGCGTAGAATTAGCGGTAAGCACAGATACGCAGTATTTT. Translated, it gives CASSVELAVSTDTQYF. The full variable domain, in which reference TRBV9 and TRBJ2-3 provide the parts outside the CDR3, is DSGVTQTPKHLITATGQRVTLRCSPRSGDLSVYWYQQSLDQGLQFLIQYYNGEERAKGNILERFSAQQFPDLHSELNLSSLELGDSALYFCASSVELAVSTDTQYFGPGTRLTVL.

This sequence joins TRBV13 and TRBJ1-1; D remains unclear. V was shortened by 5 bases and J by 1 base, with 11 bases between the two germline ends. The CDR3 is 14 amino acids. Germline CDR1 and CDR2: PRHDT and FYEKMQ (reference sequence). CDR3 coding DNA: TGTGCCAGCAGCCCCCCTGGGGAGAACACTGAAGCTTTCTTT. Translated: CASSPPGENTEAFF.

The rearrangement joins TRBV5-6 to TRBJ2-7, with D possibly TRBD1 on 6 matching bases. The CDR3 covers 14 residues. Germline-derived CDR1 and CDR2 are SGHDT and YYEEEE. The V end was cut by 3 bases, the J end by 3 bases, with 13 bases between. The CDR3 coding sequence is TGTGCCAGCAGCTGGCAGGGGTATGGCTACGAGCAGTACTTC. Translated, it gives CASSWQGYGYEQYF.

On this clone itself: The sample holds other DNA sequences that translate to the same CDR3. This chain links TRBV27 with TRBJ2-7, with 7 positions matching TRBD1. The germline CDR1 and CDR2 sequences are MNHEY and SMNVEV (reference sequence). The CDR3 totals 13 residues. V shed 3 bases, J shed 4 bases, and the junction held 3 bases outside the gene matches. The CDR3 DNA is TGTGCCAGCAGTTTGGGACAGAATTACGAGCAGTACTTC. Translation: CASSLGQNYEQYF.

The V call is TRBV6-5, the J call TRBJ2-1; D is unresolved. The CDR3 has 12 residues. V lost 0 bases to trimming and J lost 9 bases, with 6 bases between them. Germline lookup yields CDR1 MNHEY and CDR2 SVGAGI. CDR3 DNA: TGTGCCAGCAGTTACTCCTGGACTGAGCAGTTCTTC. Translating gives CASSYSWTEQFF.

The chain is built from TRBV5-6 and TRBJ2-7, with D possibly matching TRBD2 (6 bases). CDR1 and CDR2 (germline): SGHDT, YYEEEE. This CDR3 comprises 14 residues. Trimming cost V 4 bases and J 2 bases, with 13 bases left between them. CDR3 in DNA: TGTGCCAGCAGCGCCGGACTAAGCGCCTACGAGCAGTACTTC. Translating gives CASSAGLSAYEQYF. Looking up the rest from reference TRBV5-6 and TRBJ2-7 gives the full variable domain: DAGVTQSPTHLIKTRGQQVTLRCSPKSGHDTVSWYQQALGQGPQFIFQYYEEEERQRGNFPDRFSGHQFPNYSSELNVNALLLGDSALYLCASSAGLSAYEQYFGPGTRLTVT.

This rearrangement joins TRBV11-1 to TRBJ2-3, with TRBD2 as a possible D gene (7 bases). V lost 5 bases and J lost 6, with 12 bases in between. Germline V gene data show CDR1 as SGHAT and CDR2 as FQDESV (reference sequence). The CDR3 length is 13 residues. CDR3 protein: CASSGGASDTQYF. The CDR3 DNA follows: TGTGCCAGCAGCGGGGGGGCGTCTGATACGCAGTATTTT.